This entry concerns a single T cell receptor (beta chain). No antigen is known for it. The CDR3 contains 15 residues. The germline CDR1 and CDR2 sequences are LGHNA and YSLEER. This entry is derived from a study of cytomegalovirus exposure and HLA in healthy donors. Across the whole study: Samples from HLA-typed donors yielded 85 million to 95 million unique TCRs in an early data release.

PCR employed 60 Vbeta and 13 Jbeta primers. Assay: immunoSEQ multiplex PCR; the TCRdb copy retains only in-frame clones and omits some. This sample has approximately 170,000 clones, with approximately 81% found just once. Findings and caveats of the study: A few CMV-associated chains were confirmed in vitro to be specific for CMV antigens.

This sequence originates from a young woman in good health and CMV-seronegative. The chain combines TRBV4-3 with TRBJ2-5; 7 nucleotides align to TRBD2. The J call is doubtful: the DNA matches TRBJ2-7 better. Sequences were obtained from PBMCs. The CDR3, as DNA: TGCGCCAGCAGCCAAGAGCTTAGCGGGTACTACGAGCAGTACTTC. As protein: CASSQELSGYYEQYF.